The 24 T cell receptor beta chains presented below share a single source sample, sequenced in a study of shared clonotypes between healthy human individuals. Profiled with immunoSEQ multiplex PCR; TCRdb holds only in-frame clones, not every one. The table records approximately 1,000,000 clones, roughly 74% of them present only once. Sequenced: memory CD4+ T cells from PBMCs. Subset defined: CD45RA-negative fraction. The source is a man younger than 35 in good health. Some clones in this sample may be carry-over from other donors' samples.

The chain carries TRBV18 and TRBJ2-7; TRBD2 agrees at 8 bases. This CDR3 has 14 amino acids. V shed 3 bases, J shed 7 bases, and the junction held 8 bases outside the gene matches. The V gene's germline CDR1 is KGHSH and CDR2 LQKENI. CDR3 sequence (DNA): TGTGCCAGCTCACCGGGGACTAGGACGGGAGAGCAGTACTTC. Its protein is CASSPGTRTGEQYF. Based on the CDR3 plus reference TRBV18 and TRBJ2-7, the full variable domain is NAGVMQNPRHLVRRRGQEARLRCSPMKGHSHVYWYRQLPEEGLKFMVYLQKENIIDESGMPKERFSAEFPKEGPSILRIQQVVRGDSAAYFCASSPGTRTGEQYFGPGTRLTVT.

V is TRBV7-8 and J is TRBJ1-1; D is unresolved. The CDR3 consists of 16 residues. Trimming took 1 base from V and 4 from J, leaving 16 bases between them. Germline CDR1 reads SGHVS; CDR2 reads FQNEAQ. Here the CDR3 reads CASSLGVSNYGTEAFF. Written as DNA, the CDR3 is TGTGCCAGCAGCTTAGGGGTCTCGAATTATGGCACTGAAGCTTTCTTT.

This clone was seen more than once but under ten times. The chain uses TRBV11-2 and TRBJ1-2; D is uncertain. Between the trimmed V and J ends, which lost 7 bases and 4 bases, there was a span of 22 bases. Per the germline V gene, CDR1 is SGHAT and CDR2 is FQNNGV. The CDR3 is 16 residues long. The CDR3, as DNA: TGTGCCAGCAAACTGAATTCGGGGAGGCTGGGCTATGGCTACACCTTC. Encoded protein: CASKLNSGRLGYGYTF. The whole variable domain, remainder taken from reference TRBV11-2 and TRBJ1-2, is EAGVAQSPRYKIIEKRQSVAFWCNPISGHATLYWYQQILGQGPKLLIQFQNNGVVDDSQLPKDRFSAERLKGVDSTLKIQPAKLEDSAVYLCASKLNSGRLGYGYTFGSGTRLTVV.

J is TRBJ2-4 and V is TRBV4-3, with D hard to call. V shed 4 bases and J shed 5 bases, with 21 bases lying between them. Germline V lookup: CDR1 LGHNA, CDR2 YSLEER. The CDR3 runs 17 residues. The CDR3 loop reads CASSRLSGPGLQNIQYF. Written as DNA, the CDR3 is TGCGCCAGCAGCCGCCTTTCAGGCCCAGGTCTACAAAACATTCAGTACTTC.

The V gene is TRBV19, the J gene TRBJ1-1, with D tentatively TRBD1 (5 bases). V was shortened by 5 bases and J by 6 bases, with 16 bases between the two germline ends. Per germline, CDR1 LNHDA and CDR2 SQIVND (reference sequence). The CDR3 sequence is 14 residues long. CDR3 amino acids: CASSPARQTPEAFF. The CDR3 nucleotides read TGTGCCAGTAGTCCGGCGCGACAGACCCCTGAAGCTTTCTTT. Looking up the rest from reference TRBV19 and TRBJ1-1 gives the full variable domain: DGGITQSPKYLFRKEGQNVTLSCEQNLNHDAMYWYRQDPGQGLRLIYYSQIVNDFQKGDIAEGYSVSREKKESFPLTVTSAQKNPTAFYLCASSPARQTPEAFFGQGTRLTVV.

The rearrangement uses TRBV28 and TRBJ2-3; the match to TRBD2 covers 9 bases. Germline V gene data show CDR1 as MDHEN and CDR2 as SYDVKM. This CDR3 has 16 amino acids. V lost 4 bases to trimming and J lost 0 bases; unmatched junction nucleotides: 5. In DNA, the CDR3 is TGTGCCAGCAGTTCTATTAGCGGGAGTAGCACAGATACGCAGTATTTT. This translates into CASSSISGSSTDTQYF.

The rearrangement uses TRBV11-2 and TRBJ2-7, with 7 bases matching TRBD1. Germline loops: CDR1 SGHAT, CDR2 FQNNGV. CDR3 length equals 13 residues. The V and J ends lost 5 bases and 6 bases, in that order; junction bases with no gene match: 7. As DNA, the CDR3 is TGTGCCAGCAGCGCCAACAGGGGTCTCGAGCAGTACTTC. This translates into CASSANRGLEQYF. The full variable domain, in which reference TRBV11-2 and TRBJ2-7 provide the parts outside the CDR3, is EAGVAQSPRYKIIEKRQSVAFWCNPISGHATLYWYQQILGQGPKLLIQFQNNGVVDDSQLPKDRFSAERLKGVDSTLKIQPAKLEDSAVYLCASSANRGLEQYFGPGTRLTVT.

The chain carries TRBV5-4 and TRBJ2-7, with 7 bases aligning to TRBD2. This CDR3 is 16 amino acids long. Germline CDR1 is SGHNT and CDR2 is YYREEE (reference sequence). V was clipped by 4 bases and J by 4 bases; unmatched bases: 14. CDR3 sequence (DNA): TGTGCCAGCAGCCCTCTGGGGCGGGCGGGAGAGTACGAGCAGTACTTC. It is translated as CASSPLGRAGEYEQYF.

This clone was recorded a few times. The chain uses TRBV4-1 and TRBJ2-2; the D gene could be TRBD1 or TRBD2 (5 bases each). The CDR3 extends over 15 amino acids. Trimming pared 5 bases from V and 2 bases from J, leaving 12 bases between. Germline assignment: CDR1 MGHRA and CDR2 YSYEKL. CDR3 sequence reads: CASSTRDGNTGELFF. CDR3 bases: TGCGCCAGCAGCACCCGGGACGGTAACACCGGGGAGCTGTTTTTT.

The chain is built from TRBV28 and TRBJ1-2; D gene ambiguous. The CDR3 has 14 residues. CDR1 is MDHEN and CDR2 is SYDVKM in the germline V gene. The germline V and J ends were trimmed by 6 bases and 6 bases, with 17 bases remaining between them. CDR3 loop: CASSPPGGVHGYTF. The DNA of the CDR3 is TGTGCCAGCAGCCCCCCGGGTGGGGTCCATGGCTACACCTTC.

The chain uses TRBV5-1 and TRBJ2-5, with D unresolved. Germline CDR1 SGHRS, CDR2 YFSETQ. The CDR3 runs 14 residues. Trimming stripped 2 bases from V and 2 bases from J, with 10 bases between. The CDR3 sequence: CASSFQTRQETQYF. The DNA for the CDR3 is TGCGCCAGCAGCTTCCAGACACGACAAGAGACCCAGTACTTC.

This clone was observed a single time. This rearrangement joins TRBV7-2 to TRBJ1-5; possible D gene TRBD1, 5 bases. The CDR3 covers 15 residues. Trimming stripped 4 bases from V and 2 bases from J, with 12 bases between. In germline, CDR1 is SGHTA, CDR2 FQGNSA. CDR3 protein: CASSSGPGGNQPQHF. CDR3 bases: TGTGCCAGCAGCTCGGGGCCCGGAGGCAATCAGCCCCAGCATTTT.

This chain joins TRBV2 and TRBJ1-2, with TRBD1 as a possible D gene (5 bases). V lost 3 bases and J 3 bases, leaving 8 bases between the germline ends. The CDR3 contains 13 residues. The germline V gene has CDR1 SNHLY and CDR2 FYNNEI. The chain's CDR3 is CASSDGRDYGYTF. The CDR3 DNA reads as TGTGCCAGCAGTGACGGCAGGGACTATGGCTACACCTTC. The entire variable domain, with the rest obtained from reference TRBV2 and TRBJ1-2, is as follows: EPEVTQTPSHQVTQMGQEVILRCVPISNHLYFYWYRQILGQKVEFLVSFYNNEISEKSEIFDDQFSVERPDGSNFTLKIRSTKLEDSAMYFCASSDGRDYGYTFGSGTRLTVV.

This sequence joins TRBV2 and TRBJ1-5; TRBD1 might be the D (5 bases). The V gene's germline CDR1 is SNHLY and CDR2 FYNNEI. Trimming removed 0 bases from V and 4 bases from J, with 10 bases in between. The CDR3 loop spans 15 amino acids. In DNA form, the CDR3 reads TGTGCCAGCAGTGAAGCCTCTGGGGGAAATCAGCCCCAGCATTTT. Its protein product is CASSEASGGNQPQHF.

V and J are TRBV11-2 and TRBJ2-5; D may be TRBD2 (5 bases). Trimming removed 4 bases at V and 7 bases at J, with 19 bases between. The germline V gene has CDR1 SGHAT and CDR2 FQNNGV. The CDR3 loop spans 15 amino acids. CDR3 nucleotide sequence: TGTGCCAGCAGCTCCCAACGGGGTCCCACGGGGACCCAGTACTTC. This codes for CASSSQRGPTGTQYF.

This rearrangement joins TRBV6-5 to TRBJ2-7, with a tentative D call TRBD2 (6 bases). This CDR3 region has 14 residues. CDR1 is MNHEY and CDR2 is SVGAGI in the germline V gene. V was clipped by 6 bases and J by 6 bases, with 18 bases between them. As DNA, the CDR3 is TGTGCCAGCAGGCCAAGTCGGGAGAGCGTCGAGCAGTACTTC. This codes for CASRPSRESVEQYF.

This chain uses TRBV27 with TRBJ2-3; unclear D gene. The CDR3 spans 14 residues. CDR1 and CDR2 from the germline V gene are MNHEY and SMNVEV (reference sequence). Trimming shortened V by 5 bases and J by 3 bases, and 12 bases separated the two germline ends. In DNA form, the CDR3 reads TGTGCCAGCAGTCTCCGTACGGGTACAGATACGCAGTATTTT. It encodes CASSLRTGTDTQYF.

This chain uses TRBV19 with TRBJ1-2; D is undetermined. This CDR3 has 13 residues. Trimming removed 5 bases from V and 6 bases from J, with 13 bases in between. The germline gives CDR1 LNHDA, CDR2 SQIVND (reference sequence). CDR3 bases: TGTGCCAGTAGTCCGCGGGCTGTTCATGGCTACACCTTC. Translated, it gives CASSPRAVHGYTF.

The rearrangement links TRBV30 to TRBJ1-1; D not certain. Germline V gives CDR1 GTSNPN, CDR2 SVGIG (reference sequence). CDR3 length: 14 residues. V was cut by 2 bases and J by 1 base, with 11 bases left in between. CDR3 region: CAWSWRDTNTEAFF. The DNA of the CDR3 is TGTGCCTGGAGTTGGCGGGATACGAACACTGAAGCTTTCTTT.

This rearrangement joins TRBV18 to TRBJ1-2; no clear D. Trimming shortened V by 4 bases and J by 0 bases, and 9 bases separated the two germline ends. This CDR3 has 14 amino acids. CDR1 is KGHSH, CDR2 LQKENI, per germline. CDR3 amino acids: CASSRAPANYGYTF. CDR3 DNA sequence: TGTGCCAGCTCACGCGCCCCAGCTAACTATGGCTACACCTTC.

The chain couples TRBV7-2 to TRBJ2-1, with D perhaps matching TRBD2 (5 bases). The CDR3 covers 16 residues. In germline, CDR1 is SGHTA, CDR2 FQGNSA. V was trimmed by 2 bases and J by 2 bases, leaving 13 bases between them. The CDR3 sequence is CASSLNRDLAYNEQFF. CDR3 nucleotides: TGTGCCAGCAGCTTAAACCGGGATTTAGCCTACAATGAGCAGTTCTTC.

The rearrangement uses TRBV7-2 and TRBJ2-7, with TRBD2 matching over 8 bases. The V gene's germline CDR1 is SGHTA and CDR2 FQGNSA. V lost 5 bases and J lost 3; bases outside the gene matches: 12. This CDR3 region has 16 residues. DNA of the CDR3: TGTGCCAGCAGCCATCTCTCGGGAGCGGGAGTCTACGAGCAGTACTTC. Protein: CASSHLSGAGVYEQYF.

This chain links TRBV28 with TRBJ2-7; 8 bases map to TRBD1. Germline CDR1 MDHEN, CDR2 SYDVKM. The CDR3 totals 15 residues. V was pared by 6 bases and J by 1 base, with 8 bases of the junction left unmatched. Written as DNA, the CDR3 is TGTGCCAGCAGCCCTCCCCGACAGGGGTCCTACGAGCAGTACTTC. Translation: CASSPPRQGSYEQYF.

The chain employs TRBV28 and TRBJ2-1; 11 bases are a match to TRBD2. The CDR3 totals 16 residues. Germline CDR1 reads MDHEN; CDR2 reads SYDVKM. The ends lost 4 bases at V and 2 bases at J; junction bases unmatched: 4. In DNA, the CDR3 is TGTGCCAGCAGTTCCCGACTAGCGGGAACCTACAATGAGCAGTTCTTC. This encodes CASSSRLAGTYNEQFF.